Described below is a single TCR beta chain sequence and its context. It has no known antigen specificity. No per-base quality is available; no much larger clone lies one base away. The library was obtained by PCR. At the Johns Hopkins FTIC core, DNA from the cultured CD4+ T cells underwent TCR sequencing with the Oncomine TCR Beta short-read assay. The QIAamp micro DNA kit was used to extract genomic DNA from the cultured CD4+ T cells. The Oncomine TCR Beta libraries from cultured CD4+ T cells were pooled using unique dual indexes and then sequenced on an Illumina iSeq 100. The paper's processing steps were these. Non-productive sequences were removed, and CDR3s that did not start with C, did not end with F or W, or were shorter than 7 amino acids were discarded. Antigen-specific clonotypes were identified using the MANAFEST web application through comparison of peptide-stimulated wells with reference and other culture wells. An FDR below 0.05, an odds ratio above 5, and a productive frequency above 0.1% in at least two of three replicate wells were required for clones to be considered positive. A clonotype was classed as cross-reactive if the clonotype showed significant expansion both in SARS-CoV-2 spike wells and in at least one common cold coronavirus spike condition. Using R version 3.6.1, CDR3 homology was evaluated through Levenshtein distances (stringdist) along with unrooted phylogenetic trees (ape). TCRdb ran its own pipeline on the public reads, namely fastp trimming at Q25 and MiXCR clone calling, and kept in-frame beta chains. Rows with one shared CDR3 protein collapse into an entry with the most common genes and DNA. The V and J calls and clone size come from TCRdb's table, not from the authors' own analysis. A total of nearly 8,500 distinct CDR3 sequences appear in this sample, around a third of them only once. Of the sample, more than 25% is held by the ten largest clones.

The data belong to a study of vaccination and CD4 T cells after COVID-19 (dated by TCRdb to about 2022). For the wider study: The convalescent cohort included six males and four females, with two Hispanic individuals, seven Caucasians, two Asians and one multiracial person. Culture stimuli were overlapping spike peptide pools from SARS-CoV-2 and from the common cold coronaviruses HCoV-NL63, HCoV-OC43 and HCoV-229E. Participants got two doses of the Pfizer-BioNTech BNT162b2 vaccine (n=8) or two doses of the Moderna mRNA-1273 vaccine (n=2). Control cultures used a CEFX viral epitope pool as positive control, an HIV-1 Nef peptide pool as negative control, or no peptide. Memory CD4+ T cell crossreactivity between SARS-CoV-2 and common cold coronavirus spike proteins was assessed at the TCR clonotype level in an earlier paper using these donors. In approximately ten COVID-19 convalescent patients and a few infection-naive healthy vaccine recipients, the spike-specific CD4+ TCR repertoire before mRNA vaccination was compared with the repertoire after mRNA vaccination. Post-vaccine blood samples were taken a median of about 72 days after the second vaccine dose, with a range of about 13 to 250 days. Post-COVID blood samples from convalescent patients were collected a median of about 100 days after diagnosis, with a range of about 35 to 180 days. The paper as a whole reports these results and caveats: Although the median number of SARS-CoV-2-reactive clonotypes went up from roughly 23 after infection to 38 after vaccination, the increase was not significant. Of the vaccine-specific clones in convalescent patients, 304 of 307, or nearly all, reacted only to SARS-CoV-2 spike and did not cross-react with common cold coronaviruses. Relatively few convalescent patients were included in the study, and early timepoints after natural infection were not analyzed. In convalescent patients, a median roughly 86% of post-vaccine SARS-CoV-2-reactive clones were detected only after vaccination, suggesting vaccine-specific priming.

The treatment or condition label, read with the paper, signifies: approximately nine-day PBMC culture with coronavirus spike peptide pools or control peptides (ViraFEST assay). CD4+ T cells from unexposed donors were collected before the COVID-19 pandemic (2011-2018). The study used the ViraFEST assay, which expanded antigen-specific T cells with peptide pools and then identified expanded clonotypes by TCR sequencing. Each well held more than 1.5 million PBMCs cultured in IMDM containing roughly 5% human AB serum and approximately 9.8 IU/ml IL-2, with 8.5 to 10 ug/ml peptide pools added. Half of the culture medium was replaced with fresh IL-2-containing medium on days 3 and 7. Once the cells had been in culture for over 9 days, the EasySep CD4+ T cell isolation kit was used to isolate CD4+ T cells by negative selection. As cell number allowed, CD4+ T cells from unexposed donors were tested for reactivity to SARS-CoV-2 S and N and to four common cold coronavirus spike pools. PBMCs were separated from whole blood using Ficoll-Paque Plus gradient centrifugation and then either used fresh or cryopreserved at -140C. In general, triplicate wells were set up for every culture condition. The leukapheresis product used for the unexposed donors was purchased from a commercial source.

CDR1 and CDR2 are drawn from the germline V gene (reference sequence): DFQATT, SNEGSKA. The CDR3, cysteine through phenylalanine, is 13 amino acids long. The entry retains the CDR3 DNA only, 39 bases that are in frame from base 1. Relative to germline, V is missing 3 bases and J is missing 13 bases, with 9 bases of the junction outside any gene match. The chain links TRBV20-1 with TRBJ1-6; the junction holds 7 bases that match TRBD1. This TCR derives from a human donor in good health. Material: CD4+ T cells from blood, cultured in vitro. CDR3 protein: CSASGTVGLPLHF. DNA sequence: TGCAGTGCTAGCGGGACAGTCGGGTTGCCCCTCCACTTT.